Reported below is one T cell receptor beta chain. This clonotype was observed a handful of times. What this receptor recognizes is not known. Per-base quality was not reported, and no clone a single base away is much larger than it. The source of the sample is a study of T cell repertoires in cytomegalovirus infection (dated by TCRdb to about 2019). Study-wide context: Alongside well-studied HLA-B-restricted epitopes, the peptide stimulations were aimed at recently identified HLA-C-restricted CMV epitopes, whose presentation resists viral immunomodulation. Donor HLA type was relevant to the analysis, as public TCR beta signatures indicated carriage of CMV infection together with the matching HLA type. General conclusions and limits of the study: In the ex vivo response, HLA-C-restricted CMV-specific TCR beta clonotypes were dominant, and in two of eight donors the single most frequent clonotype came from this HLA-C-restricted group. Carriers of CMV infection plus the relevant HLA type were discriminated by the cumulative frequency of public TCR beta family members in the study cohort and in an independent approximately 350-donor cohort.

Sequencing instrument: Illumina HiSeq 1500. The public reads were reprocessed in TCRdb via fastp at Q25 and MiXCR, keeping in-frame beta chains. Here each entry gathers all rows of one CDR3 protein and keeps the most common genes and DNA. This sample holds around 800,000 distinct CDR3 sequences; about 30% were observed only once. The top ten clones comprise roughly 12% of the sample. Explained via the paper, the treatment or condition label denotes: in vitro stimulation with specific CMV peptide epitopes to enrich CMV-specific T cells. CDR1 and CDR2, per the germline V gene, are MNHNS and SASEGT. The CDR3 measures 17 amino acids from cysteine to phenylalanine. The kept DNA is CDR3 alone, 51 bases in frame from the first base. Trimming costs V 6 bases and J 4 bases, and their ends lie 22 bases apart.

This sample comprised cultured CD8+ T cells from PBMCs, obtained from culture after CMV antigen stimulation. The clonotype originates from a human donor in good health (CMV status not recorded). Some clones in this sample may be carry-over from other donors' samples. The chain is assembled from TRBV6-1 and TRBJ2-1; the D gene is perhaps TRBD1, on 5 matching bases. The DNA sequence is given as TGTGCCAGCAGCGCCTTAGGGTCAGGGTACCTATACAATGAGCAGTTCTTC. It is translated as CASSALGSGYLYNEQFF.